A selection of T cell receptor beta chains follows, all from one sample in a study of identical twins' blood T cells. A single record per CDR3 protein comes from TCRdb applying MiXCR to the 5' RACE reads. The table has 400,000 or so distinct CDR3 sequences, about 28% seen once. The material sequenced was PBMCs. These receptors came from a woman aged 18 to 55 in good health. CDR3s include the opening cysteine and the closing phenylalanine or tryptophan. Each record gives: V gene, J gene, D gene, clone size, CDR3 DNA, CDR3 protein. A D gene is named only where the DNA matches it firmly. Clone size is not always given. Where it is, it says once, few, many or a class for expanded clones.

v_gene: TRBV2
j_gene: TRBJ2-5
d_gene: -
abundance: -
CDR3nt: TGTGCCACCTTAAAGGGGGAGACCCAGTACTTC
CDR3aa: CATLKGETQYF

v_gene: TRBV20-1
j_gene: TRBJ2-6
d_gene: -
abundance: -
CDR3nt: TGCAGTGCTAGAGATGGGGCCTCTGGGGCCAACGTCCTGACTTTC
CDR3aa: CSARDGASGANVLTF

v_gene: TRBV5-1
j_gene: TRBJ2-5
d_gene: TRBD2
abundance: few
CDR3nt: TGCGCCAGCAGCTTTCTAGCGGGAGGAGAGACCCAGTACTTC
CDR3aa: CASSFLAGGETQYF

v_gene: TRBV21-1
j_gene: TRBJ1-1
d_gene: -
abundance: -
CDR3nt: TGTGCCAGCAGCTCCCACCAGGGTTGGGACACTGAAGCTTTCTTT
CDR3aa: CASSSHQGWDTEAFF

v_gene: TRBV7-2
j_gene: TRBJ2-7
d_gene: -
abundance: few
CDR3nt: TGTGCCAGCAGCTCTATGGGTGGCTACGAGCAGTACTTC
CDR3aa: CASSSMGGYEQYF

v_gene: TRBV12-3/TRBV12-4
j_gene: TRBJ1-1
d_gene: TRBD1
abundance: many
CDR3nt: TGTGCCAGCAGTTTAAGGGACAGGGGGCAAGCTTTCTTT
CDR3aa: CASSLRDRGQAFF

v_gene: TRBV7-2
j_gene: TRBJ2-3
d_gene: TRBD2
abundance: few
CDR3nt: TGTGCCAGCAGCTTCGCGGGAGGGTTAGGCACAGATACGCAGTATTTT
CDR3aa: CASSFAGGLGTDTQYF

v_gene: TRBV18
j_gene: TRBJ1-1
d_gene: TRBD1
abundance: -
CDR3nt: TGTGCCAGCTCAAGTTCTACAGGGGCGATGAACACTGAAGCTTTCTTT
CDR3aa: CASSSSTGAMNTEAFF

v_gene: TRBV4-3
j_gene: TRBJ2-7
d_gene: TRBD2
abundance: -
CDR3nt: TGCGCCAGCAGCCCCTACAGCGGGAGTTATTCCTACGAGCAGTACTTC
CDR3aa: CASSPYSGSYSYEQYF

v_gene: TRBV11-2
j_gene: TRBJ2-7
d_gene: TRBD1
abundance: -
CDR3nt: TGTGCCAGCAGCCCGCTCCGGGACAGCTCCTACGAGCAGTACTTC
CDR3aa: CASSPLRDSSYEQYF

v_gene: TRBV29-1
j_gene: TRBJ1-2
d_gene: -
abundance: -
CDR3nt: TGCAGCGTTGTCTTTGGGCAGGGACGAGGCTACACCTTC
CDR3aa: CSVVFGQGRGYTF

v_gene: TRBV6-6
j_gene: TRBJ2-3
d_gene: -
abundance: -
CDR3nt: TGCGCCAGCAGTACACCCCTCGCGGGCACAGATACGCAGTATTTT
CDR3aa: CASSTPLAGTDTQYF

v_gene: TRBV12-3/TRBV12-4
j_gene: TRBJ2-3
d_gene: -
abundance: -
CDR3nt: TGTACCAGCTCATTCGGACTCGACCTTAGCACAGATACGCAGTATTTT
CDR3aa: CTSSFGLDLSTDTQYF

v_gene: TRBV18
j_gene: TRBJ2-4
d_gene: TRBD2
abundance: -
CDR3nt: TGTGCCAGCTCCCTCCTCCCCGGACTAGCGGGAGTCGAGAACATTCAGTACTTC
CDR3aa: CASSLLPGLAGVENIQYF

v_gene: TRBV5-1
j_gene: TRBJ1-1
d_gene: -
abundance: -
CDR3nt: TGCGCCAGCAGCCCATCGGGACACTGGAACACTGAAGCTTTCTTT
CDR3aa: CASSPSGHWNTEAFF

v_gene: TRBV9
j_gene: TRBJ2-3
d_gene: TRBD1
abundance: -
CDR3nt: TGTGCCAGCAGCGCCCCCGTCGGGACAGACATCACAGATACGCAGTATTTT
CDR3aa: CASSAPVGTDITDTQYF

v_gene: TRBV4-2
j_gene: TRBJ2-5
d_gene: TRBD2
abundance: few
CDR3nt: TGTGCCAGCAGCCAAGATGGGACTACCAAAGAGACCCAGTACTTC
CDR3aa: CASSQDGTTKETQYF

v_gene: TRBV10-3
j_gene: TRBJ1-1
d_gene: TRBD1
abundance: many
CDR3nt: TGTGCCATCAGTGAGGGACAGGCGAACACTGAAGCTTTCTTT
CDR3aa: CAISEGQANTEAFF

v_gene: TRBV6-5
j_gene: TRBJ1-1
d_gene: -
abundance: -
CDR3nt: TGTGCCAGCAAAGGGTTTAGAAACACTGAAGCTTTCTTT
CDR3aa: CASKGFRNTEAFF

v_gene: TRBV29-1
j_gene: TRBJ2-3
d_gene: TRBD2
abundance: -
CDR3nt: TGCAGCGTGAGAGCGGGAGTAGGGTTAGATACGCAGTATTTT
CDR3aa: CSVRAGVGLDTQYF

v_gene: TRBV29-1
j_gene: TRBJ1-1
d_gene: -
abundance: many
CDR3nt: TGCAGCGTTGGGTCCTACACTGAAGCTTTCTTT
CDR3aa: CSVGSYTEAFF

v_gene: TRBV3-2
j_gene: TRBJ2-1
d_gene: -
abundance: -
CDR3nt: TGTGCCAGCAGCCAAGTCTGGGGAAGACGATACAATGAACAGTTCTTC
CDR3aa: CASSQVWGRRYNEQFF

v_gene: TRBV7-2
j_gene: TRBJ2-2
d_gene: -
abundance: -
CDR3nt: TGTGCCAGCATACGAAACAGGGAAGATGTCGGGGAGCTGTTTTTT
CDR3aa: CASIRNREDVGELFF

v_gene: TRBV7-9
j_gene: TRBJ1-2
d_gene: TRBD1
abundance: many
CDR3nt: TGTGCCAGCAGCGACAGGGGGACTGGCTACACCTTC
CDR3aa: CASSDRGTGYTF

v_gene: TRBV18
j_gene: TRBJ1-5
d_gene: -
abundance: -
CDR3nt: TGTGCCAGCTCACCCCAGAAGGGTTTTCAGCCCCAGCATTTT
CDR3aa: CASSPQKGFQPQHF

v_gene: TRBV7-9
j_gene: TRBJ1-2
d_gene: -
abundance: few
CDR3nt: TGTGCCAGCTTACTGGGCGGGACATGGAACTTC
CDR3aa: CASLLGGTWNF

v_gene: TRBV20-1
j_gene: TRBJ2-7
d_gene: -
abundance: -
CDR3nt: TGCAGTGCTATTATGAGGGGCCACGAGCAGTACTTC
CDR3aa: CSAIMRGHEQYF

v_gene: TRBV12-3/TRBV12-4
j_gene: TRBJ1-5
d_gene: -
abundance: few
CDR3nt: TGTGCCAGCAGTTTAAATCGCGGGGGTGGGTACTGGGGCCGTCAGCCCCAGCATTTT
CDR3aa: CASSLNRGGGYWGRQPQHF

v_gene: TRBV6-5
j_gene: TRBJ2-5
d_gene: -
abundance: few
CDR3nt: TGTGCCAGCGGACTACAAGAGACCCAGTACTTC
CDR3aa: CASGLQETQYF

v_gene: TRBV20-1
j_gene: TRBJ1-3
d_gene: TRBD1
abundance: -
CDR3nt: TGCAGTGCGACAGGGGGAGTGGGAAGCACCATATATTTT
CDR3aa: CSATGGVGSTIYF

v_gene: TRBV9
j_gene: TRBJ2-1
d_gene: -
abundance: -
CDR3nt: TGTGCCAGCAGCGTCTCGGACTGGAACAATGAGCAGTTCTTC
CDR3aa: CASSVSDWNNEQFF

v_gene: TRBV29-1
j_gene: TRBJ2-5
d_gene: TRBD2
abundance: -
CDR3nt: TGCAGCGTTCGGACTAGCCCCCAGGAGACCCAGTACTTC
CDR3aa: CSVRTSPQETQYF

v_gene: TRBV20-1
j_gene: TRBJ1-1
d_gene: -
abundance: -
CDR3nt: TGCAGTGCTTCCTCCGGGAATCCCCAGAACACTGAAGCTTTCTTT
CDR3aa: CSASSGNPQNTEAFF

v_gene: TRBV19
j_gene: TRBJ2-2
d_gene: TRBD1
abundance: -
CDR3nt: TGTGCCAGTACCACTCGGACAGGTTCCGCCGGGGAGCTGTTTTTT
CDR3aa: CASTTRTGSAGELFF

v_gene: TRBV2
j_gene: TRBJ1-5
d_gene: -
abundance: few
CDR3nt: TGTGCCAGCAGGGTTCTCTTGGAGCCCCAGCATTTT
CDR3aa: CASRVLLEPQHF

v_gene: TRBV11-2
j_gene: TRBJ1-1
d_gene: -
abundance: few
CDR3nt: TGTGCCAGCAGCTTAGATCCACTTCCAGGGGTTACGACTGAAGCTTTCTTT
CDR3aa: CASSLDPLPGVTTEAFF

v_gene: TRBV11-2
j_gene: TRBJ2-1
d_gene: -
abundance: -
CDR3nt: TGTGCCAGCAGCTTAGATGGTGATACGGGGTCATGGGATGAGCAGTTCTTC
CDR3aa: CASSLDGDTGSWDEQFF

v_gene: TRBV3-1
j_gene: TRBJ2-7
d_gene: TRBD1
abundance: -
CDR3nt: TGTGCCAGCAGCCAAATGGGGACAGGGGGCTACGAGCAGTACTTC
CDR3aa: CASSQMGTGGYEQYF

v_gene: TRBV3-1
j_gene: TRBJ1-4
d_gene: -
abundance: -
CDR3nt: TGTGCCAGCAGCCAAGTAGATGAAAAACTGTTTTTT
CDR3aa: CASSQVDEKLFF

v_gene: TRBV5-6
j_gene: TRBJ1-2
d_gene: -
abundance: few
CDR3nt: TGTGCCAGCAGCGACTTATTAAAAGAATTTCATGGCTACACCTTC
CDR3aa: CASSDLLKEFHGYTF

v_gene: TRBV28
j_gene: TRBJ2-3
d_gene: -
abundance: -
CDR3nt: TGTGCCAGCAGGCGACTAGAGATCACAGATACGCAGTATTTT
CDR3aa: CASRRLEITDTQYF

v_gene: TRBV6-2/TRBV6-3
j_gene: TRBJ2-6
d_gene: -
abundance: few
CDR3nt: TGTGCCAGCAGTTGGATATCTGGGGCCAACGTCCTGACTTTC
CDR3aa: CASSWISGANVLTF

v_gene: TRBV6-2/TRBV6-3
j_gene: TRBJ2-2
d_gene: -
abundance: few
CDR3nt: TGTGCCAGCAGACGTCCCGAGGACACCGGGGAGCTGTTTTTT
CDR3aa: CASRRPEDTGELFF

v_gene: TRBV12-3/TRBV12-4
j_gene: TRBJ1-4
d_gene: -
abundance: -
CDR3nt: TGTGCCAGCAGCCCTCAAGTCAATGAAAAACTGTCTTTT
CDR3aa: CASSPQVNEKLSF

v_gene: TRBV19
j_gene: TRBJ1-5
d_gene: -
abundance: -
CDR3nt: TGTGCCAGTAGTGCTCACGGGGGAAGAAATCAGCCCCAGCATTTT
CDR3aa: CASSAHGGRNQPQHF

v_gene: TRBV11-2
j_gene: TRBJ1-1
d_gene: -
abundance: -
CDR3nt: TGTGCCAGCAGCTTAGGGCTAAACGATGAAGCTTTCTTT
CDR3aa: CASSLGLNDEAFF

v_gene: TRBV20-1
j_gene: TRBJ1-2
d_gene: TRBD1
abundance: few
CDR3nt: TGCAGTGCCCCCGAGGGGGGGGGACAGGGCTACACCTTC
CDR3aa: CSAPEGGGQGYTF

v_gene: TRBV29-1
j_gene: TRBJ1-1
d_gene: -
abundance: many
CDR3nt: TGCAGCGTTGAATCTGGGGACGGACCGAACACTGAAGCTTTCTTT
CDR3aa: CSVESGDGPNTEAFF

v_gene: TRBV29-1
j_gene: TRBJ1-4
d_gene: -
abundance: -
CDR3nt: TGCAGCGCCCTTTTAAGGGGCGAAAAAAGCAATGAAAAACTGTTTTTT
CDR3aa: CSALLRGEKSNEKLFF

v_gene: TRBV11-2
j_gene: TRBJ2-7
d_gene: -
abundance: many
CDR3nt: TGTGCCAGCAGCTTAGATAGGACGGGAGTTAGTCCCCCCTACGAGCAGTACTTC
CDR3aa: CASSLDRTGVSPPYEQYF

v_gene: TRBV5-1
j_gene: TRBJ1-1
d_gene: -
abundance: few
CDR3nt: TGCGCCAGCAGCAGAGGGGGGGATGAAGCTTTCTTT
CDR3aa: CASSRGGDEAFF

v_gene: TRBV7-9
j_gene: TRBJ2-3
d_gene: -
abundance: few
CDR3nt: TGTGCCAGCAGCTTAGGGACGACAGGAGGAGATACGCAGTATTTT
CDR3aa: CASSLGTTGGDTQYF

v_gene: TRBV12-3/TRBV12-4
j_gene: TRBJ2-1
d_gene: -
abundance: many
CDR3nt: TGTGCCAGCAGTTTAGCCTTGCCTAATGAGCAGTTCTTC
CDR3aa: CASSLALPNEQFF

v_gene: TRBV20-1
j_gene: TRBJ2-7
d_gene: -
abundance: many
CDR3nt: TGCAGTGCTCTAGGGAGGTACGTCGGGATTCGCGAGCAGTACTTC
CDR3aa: CSALGRYVGIREQYF

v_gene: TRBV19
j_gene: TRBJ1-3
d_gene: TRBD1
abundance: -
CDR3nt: TGTGCCAGTAGGAAGACAGGGGAACGAAACACCATATATTTT
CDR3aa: CASRKTGERNTIYF